This entry features one T cell receptor beta chain sequence. What it binds is not known. This specimen belongs to a study of identical twins. Deletions cut 8 bases from V and 4 bases from J, with 13 bases between. This CDR3 contains 13 residues. Study-level points and caveats: Donors were not followed over many years; analysis was cross-sectional.

TCRdb ran MiXCR on the 5' RACE reads and lists one entry per CDR3 protein. The sample has about 890,000 distinct CDR3 sequences; around 12% are singletons. The sample was also linked to a second study, of yellow fever vaccine responses in identical twins.

The sequencing input was PBMCs. The clonotype was recovered from a woman younger than 30 in good health. The V and J genes are TRBV12-3 or TRBV12-4 and TRBJ2-3; tentatively, D is TRBD1 (5 bases). CDR3 amino acids: CASVPRVSDTQYF. The CDR3, as DNA: TGTGCCAGCGTACCCAGGGTGTCAGATACGCAGTATTTT.